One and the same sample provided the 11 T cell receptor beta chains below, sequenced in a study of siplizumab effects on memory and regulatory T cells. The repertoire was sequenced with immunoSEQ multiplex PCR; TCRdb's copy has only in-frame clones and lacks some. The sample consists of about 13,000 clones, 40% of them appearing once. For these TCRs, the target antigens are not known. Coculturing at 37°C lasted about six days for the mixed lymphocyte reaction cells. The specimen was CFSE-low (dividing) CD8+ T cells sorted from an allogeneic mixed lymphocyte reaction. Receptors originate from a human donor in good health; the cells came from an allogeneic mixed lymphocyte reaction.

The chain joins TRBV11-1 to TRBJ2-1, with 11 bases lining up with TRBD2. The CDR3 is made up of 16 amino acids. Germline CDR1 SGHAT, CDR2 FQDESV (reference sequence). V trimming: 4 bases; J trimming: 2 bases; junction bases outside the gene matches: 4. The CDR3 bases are TGTGCCAGCAGCTCGCAACTAGCGGGAGCCTACAATGAGCAGTTCTTC. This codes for CASSSQLAGAYNEQFF.

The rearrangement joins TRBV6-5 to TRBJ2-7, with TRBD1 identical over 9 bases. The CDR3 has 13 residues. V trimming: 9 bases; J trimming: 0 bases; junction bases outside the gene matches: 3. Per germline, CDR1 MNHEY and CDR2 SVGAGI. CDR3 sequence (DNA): TGTGCCAGTGGGACAGGGTTCTCCTACGAGCAGTACTTC. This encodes CASGTGFSYEQYF.

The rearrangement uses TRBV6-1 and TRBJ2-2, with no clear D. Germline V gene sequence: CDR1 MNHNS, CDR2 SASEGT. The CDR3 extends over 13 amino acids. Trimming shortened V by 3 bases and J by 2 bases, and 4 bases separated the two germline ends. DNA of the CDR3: TGTGCCAGCAGTGATTATAACACCGGGGAGCTGTTTTTT. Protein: CASSDYNTGELFF.

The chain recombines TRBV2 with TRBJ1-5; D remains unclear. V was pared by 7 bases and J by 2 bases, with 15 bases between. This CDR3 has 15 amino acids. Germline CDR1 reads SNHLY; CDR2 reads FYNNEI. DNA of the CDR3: TGTGCCAGCACCCAGTCGGAGGTACGCAATCAGCCCCAGCATTTT. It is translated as CASTQSEVRNQPQHF.

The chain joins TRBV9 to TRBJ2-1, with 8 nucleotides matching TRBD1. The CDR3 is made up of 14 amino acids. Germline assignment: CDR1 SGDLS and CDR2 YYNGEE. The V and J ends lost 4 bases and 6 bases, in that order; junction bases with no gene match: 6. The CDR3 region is CASSPRTGSNEQFF. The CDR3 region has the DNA TGTGCCAGCAGCCCCCGGACAGGGAGCAATGAGCAGTTCTTC.

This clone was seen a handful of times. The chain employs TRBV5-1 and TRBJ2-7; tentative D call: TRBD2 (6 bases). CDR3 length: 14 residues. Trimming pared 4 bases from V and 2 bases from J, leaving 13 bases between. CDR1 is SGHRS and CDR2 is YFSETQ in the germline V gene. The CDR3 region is CASSPLRETYEQYF. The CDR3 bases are TGCGCCAGCAGCCCACTCCGGGAGACCTACGAGCAGTACTTC.

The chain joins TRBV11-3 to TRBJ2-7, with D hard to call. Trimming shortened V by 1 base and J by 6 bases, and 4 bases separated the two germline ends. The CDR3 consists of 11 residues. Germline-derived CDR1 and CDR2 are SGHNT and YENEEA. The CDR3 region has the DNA TGTGCCAGCAGCTTAGGCTCCGAGCAGTACTTC. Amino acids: CASSLGSEQYF.

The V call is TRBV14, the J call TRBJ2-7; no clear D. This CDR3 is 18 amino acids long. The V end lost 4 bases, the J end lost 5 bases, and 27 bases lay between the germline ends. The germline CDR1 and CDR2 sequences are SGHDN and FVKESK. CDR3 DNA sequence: TGTGCCAGCAGCCTGACCTTCGACGCTTCTACCCGTTATGACGAGCAGTACTTC. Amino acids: CASSLTFDASTRYDEQYF. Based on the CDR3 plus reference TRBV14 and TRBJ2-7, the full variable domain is EAGVTQFPSHSVIEKGQTVTLRCDPISGHDNLYWYRRVMGKEIKFLLHFVKESKQDESGMPNNRFLAERTGGTYSTLKVQPAELEDSGVYFCASSLTFDASTRYDEQYFGPGTRLTVT.

CDR3 sequence reads: CASSVPGGLYYEQYF. The CDR3, as DNA: TGTGCCAGTAGTGTACCTGGGGGACTCTACTACGAGCAGTACTTC. The chain combines TRBV19 with TRBJ2-7; D might be TRBD2 (6 bases). CDR1 is LNHDA, CDR2 SQIVND, per germline (reference sequence). The CDR3 loop spans 15 amino acids. The V end was cut by 5 bases, the J end by 3 bases, with 17 bases between.

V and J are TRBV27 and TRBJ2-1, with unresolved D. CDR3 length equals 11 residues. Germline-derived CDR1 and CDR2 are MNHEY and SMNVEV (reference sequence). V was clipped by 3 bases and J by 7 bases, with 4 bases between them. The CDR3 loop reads CASSLGNEQFF. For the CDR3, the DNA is TGTGCCAGCAGTTTGGGAAATGAGCAGTTCTTC.

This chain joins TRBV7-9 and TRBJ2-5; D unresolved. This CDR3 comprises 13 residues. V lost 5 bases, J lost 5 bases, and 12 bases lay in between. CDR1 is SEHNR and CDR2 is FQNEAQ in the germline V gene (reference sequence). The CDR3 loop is CASSPRLDETQYF. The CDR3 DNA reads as TGTGCCAGCAGCCCCCGGCTAGACGAGACCCAGTACTTC. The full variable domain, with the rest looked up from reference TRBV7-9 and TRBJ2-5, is DTGVSQNPRHKITKRGQNVTFRCDPISEHNRLYWYRQTLGQGPEFLTYFQNEAQLEKSRLLSDRFSAERPKGSFSTLEIQRTEQGDSAMYLCASSPRLDETQYFGPGTRLLVL.